The next 6 T cell receptor beta chains were all read from a single sample in a study of blood T cell repertoires in COVID-19. Libraries were prepared by immunoSEQ multiplex PCR; TCRdb keeps only in-frame clonotypes and omits some of them. The table lists around 260,000 clones, about nine tenths of them singletons. Sequencing was done on a sample of peripheral blood. The receptors here all came from a woman aged 40 to 49 who had recovered from COVID-19.

A few counts support this clone. The V gene is TRBV5-6, the J gene TRBJ2-2; 8 nucleotides match TRBD2. J gave up 6 bases and V 2 bases, and 6 bases lay outside the gene matches. Germline CDR1 is SGHDT and CDR2 is YYEEEE. The CDR3 loop spans 15 amino acids. The DNA of the CDR3 is TGTGCCAGCAGCTTCGAGGGACTAGGGTCCGGGGAGCTGTTTTTT. It is translated as CASSFEGLGSGELFF. Combining the CDR3 with reference TRBV5-6 and TRBJ2-2 gives the whole variable domain DAGVTQSPTHLIKTRGQQVTLRCSPKSGHDTVSWYQQALGQGPQFIFQYYEEEERQRGNFPDRFSGHQFPNYSSELNVNALLLGDSALYLCASSFEGLGSGELFFGEGSRLTVL.

The genes are TRBV5-1 and TRBJ2-7; D perhaps matches TRBD2 (5 bases). V was pared by 0 bases and J by 6 bases, with 13 bases between. The germline CDR1 and CDR2 sequences are SGHRS and YFSETQ. This CDR3 is built from 14 residues. CDR3 nucleotide sequence: TGCGCCAGCAGCTTGGGGGAGCCCACATCCGAGCAGTACTTC. It codes for CASSLGEPTSEQYF.

This sequence joins TRBV23-1 and TRBJ2-1; D may be TRBD2 (6 bases). TRBV23-1 is an ORF, and what it does is uncertain. The germline V and J ends were trimmed by 0 bases and 8 bases, with 14 bases remaining between them. The CDR3 totals 15 residues. Written as DNA, the CDR3 is TGCGCCAGCAGTCAATCGAGCGGGCCCTGGGATGAGCAGTTCTTC. This codes for CASSQSSGPWDEQFF.

The V call is TRBV5-1, the J call TRBJ2-3, with TRBD2 matching 7 bases. This CDR3 is 16 amino acids long. Germline V lookup: CDR1 SGHRS, CDR2 YFSETQ. The V gene end was trimmed by 6 bases and the J gene end by 0 bases; junction bases not matched to a gene: 10. The DNA of the CDR3 is TGCGCCAGCACGGCTAGCGGAGTATCTAGCACAGATACGCAGTATTTT. It specifies CASTASGVSSTDTQYF.

The V call is TRBV9, the J call TRBJ1-2; 9 nucleotides align to TRBD1. Trimming removed 4 bases from V and 8 bases from J; junction bases left unmatched: 6. In germline, CDR1 is SGDLS, CDR2 YYNGEE. CDR3 length equals 13 residues. CDR3 nucleotide sequence: TGTGCCAGCAGCCCACAGGGGGCGCGAGGCTACACCTTC. Translation gives CASSPQGARGYTF.

The rearrangement uses TRBV30 and TRBJ2-1; maybe TRBD1 (5 bases). The CDR3 has 13 residues. From germline, CDR1 is GTSNPN and CDR2 SVGIG (reference sequence). V lost 0 bases and J 5 bases, leaving 8 bases between the germline ends. CDR3: CAWSVAGNNEQFF. In DNA form, the CDR3 reads TGTGCCTGGAGTGTAGCAGGGAACAATGAGCAGTTCTTC. Supplemented by reference TRBV30 and TRBJ2-1, the full variable domain reads SQTIHQWPATLVQPVGSPLSLECTVEGTSNPNLYWYRQAAGRGLQLLFYSVGIGQISSEVPQNLSASRPQDRQFILSSKKLLLSDSGFYLCAWSVAGNNEQFFGPGTRLTVL.